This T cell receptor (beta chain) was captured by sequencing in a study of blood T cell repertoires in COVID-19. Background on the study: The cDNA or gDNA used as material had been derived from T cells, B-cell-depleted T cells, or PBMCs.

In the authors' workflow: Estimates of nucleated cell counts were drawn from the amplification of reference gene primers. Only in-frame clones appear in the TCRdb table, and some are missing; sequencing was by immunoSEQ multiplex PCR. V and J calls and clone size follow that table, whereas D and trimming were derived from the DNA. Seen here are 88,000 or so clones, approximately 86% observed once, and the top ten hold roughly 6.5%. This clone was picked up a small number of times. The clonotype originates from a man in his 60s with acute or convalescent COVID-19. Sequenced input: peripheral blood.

The CDR3 DNA sequence: TGTGCCAGCAGCTTGCAGGGGATGAACACTGAAGCTTTCTTT. It encodes CASSLQGMNTEAFF. The chain has TRBV5-4 and TRBJ1-1; D possibly corresponds to TRBD1 (6 bases). The CDR3 consists of 14 residues. The V end was cut by 1 base, the J end by 0 bases, with 7 bases between. Germline CDR1 reads SGHNT; CDR2 reads YYREEE (reference sequence).